These 9 T cell receptor beta chains were all obtained from the same sample, sequenced in a study of PD-1 blockade in classical Hodgkin lymphoma. Every patient relapsed after autologous stem cell transplantation, and brentuximab vedotin exposure varied. The data were produced by immunoSEQ multiplex PCR, yet TCRdb's version contains in-frame clones alone and is incomplete. Among about 84,000 clones listed, 75% to 90% were seen once. This specimen was peripheral blood mononuclear cells (PBMCs), taken at baseline. These receptor sequences come from a human donor with classical Hodgkin lymphoma.

The J gene is TRBJ2-1, the V gene TRBV4-1, with 8 bases fitting TRBD2. The CDR3 spans 16 residues. Looked up from germline, CDR1 is MGHRA and CDR2 is YSYEKL. J gave up 6 bases and V 5 bases, and 12 bases lay outside the gene matches. The CDR3 is CASSAGPGRAPNEQFF. CDR3 in DNA: TGCGCCAGCAGCGCTGGTCCCGGGAGGGCCCCCAATGAGCAGTTCTTC.

The count of this clone is one. The chain has TRBV10-3 and TRBJ2-7; 11 bases line up with TRBD2. V shed 2 bases and J 6 bases; nucleotides not matched to a gene: 0. The CDR3 extends over 13 amino acids. The germline CDR1 and CDR2 sequences are ENHRY and SYGVKD. The CDR3 region is CAISELAGGEQYF. DNA of the CDR3: TGTGCCATCAGTGAGCTAGCGGGAGGCGAGCAGTACTTC.

This clone was seen just once. V is TRBV10-3 and J is TRBJ2-7; D might be TRBD2 (5 bases). This CDR3 spans 15 amino acids. The ends were cut back, 7 bases at V and 7 bases at J, with 23 bases in the middle. Germline assignment: CDR1 ENHRY and CDR2 SYGVKD. The CDR3 bases are TGTGCCATCATTCGAAGCGGAAATCCGACGGGTGAGCAGTACTTC. Amino acid sequence: CAIIRSGNPTGEQYF.

This clone was seen only a few times. The CDR3 here is CASSGNREGEAFF. DNA for the CDR3: TGTGCCAGCAGCGGGAACAGGGAGGGTGAAGCTTTCTTT. The chain recombines TRBV5-4 with TRBJ1-1, with D possibly being TRBD1 (6 bases). The CDR3 consists of 13 residues. Trimming shortened V by 4 bases and J by 7 bases, and 14 bases separated the two germline ends. The V gene's germline CDR1 is SGHNT and CDR2 YYREEE (reference sequence).

This rearrangement joins TRBV18 to TRBJ2-7, with D tentatively TRBD1 (5 bases). The germline gives CDR1 KGHSH, CDR2 LQKENI. This CDR3 is built from 13 residues. The germline V and J ends were trimmed by 2 bases and 7 bases, with 12 bases remaining between them. The chain's CDR3 is CASSPNTDREQYF. CDR3 bases: TGTGCCAGCTCACCAAATACCGACAGAGAGCAGTACTTC. Looking up the rest from reference TRBV18 and TRBJ2-7 gives the full variable domain: NAGVMQNPRHLVRRRGQEARLRCSPMKGHSHVYWYRQLPEEGLKFMVYLQKENIIDESGMPKERFSAEFPKEGPSILRIQQVVRGDSAAYFCASSPNTDREQYFGPGTRLTVT.

The chain couples TRBV5-1 to TRBJ2-3; 7 nucleotides match TRBD1. V lost 6 bases, J lost 5 bases, and 6 bases stayed unmatched. The germline V gene encodes CDR1 SGHRS and CDR2 YFSETQ. The CDR3 sequence is 13 residues long. CDR3 in amino acids: CASNRGIGDTQYF. CDR3 bases: TGCGCCAGCAACAGGGGAATTGGAGATACGCAGTATTTT.

V usage is TRBV10-1 and J usage is TRBJ2-3; D might be TRBD2 (5 bases). The V gene's germline CDR1 is WNHNN and CDR2 SYGVQD (reference sequence). CDR3 length: 14 amino acids. V was clipped by 3 bases and J by 5 bases, with 12 bases between them. The CDR3 loop is CASSEEGAVDTQYF. CDR3 coding DNA: TGCGCCAGCAGTGAAGAGGGAGCAGTAGATACGCAGTATTTT.

The chain links TRBV19 to TRBJ2-3; possibly TRBD2 for D (6 bases). Trimming pared 6 bases from V and 2 bases from J, leaving 15 bases between. Germline V gene sequence: CDR1 LNHDA, CDR2 SQIVND (reference sequence). The CDR3 consists of 15 residues. CDR3 in DNA: TGTGCCAGTAGGTCTCGGGGCGGGGACACAGATACGCAGTATTTT. It codes for CASRSRGGDTDTQYF.

This clone was recorded only once. The CDR3 nucleotides read TGTGCCAGCAGCGAGGGACGGATTGTATCAACTAATGAAAAACTGTTTTTT. Its translation is CASSEGRIVSTNEKLFF. The chain carries TRBV7-8 and TRBJ1-4; a possible D gene is TRBD1 (5 bases). Germline V gene sequence: CDR1 SGHVS, CDR2 FQNEAQ. Trimming cost V 5 bases and J 0 bases, with 16 bases left between them. This CDR3 region has 17 residues.